A selection of T cell receptor beta chains follows, all from one sample in a study of T cells in Graves' hyperthyroidism and ophthalmopathy. TCRdb called the multiplex PCR reads again in MiXCR, with one record for every CDR3 protein. Here the sample spans approximately 870,000 distinct CDR3 sequences, around 39% being singletons. The sequenced sample consisted of blood. These receptor sequences come from a young man with Graves' hyperthyroidism. The CDR3 runs from the conserved cysteine through the conserved F or W. The order of the fields is J gene, D gene, V gene, CDR3 length, CDR3 protein. D genes are given only for firm matches.

TRBJ1-4 . TRBV5-1 15 CASSFQTASNEKLFF
TRBJ1-4 . TRBV4-2 15 CASSSLTSGREKLFF
TRBJ2-5 TRBD2 TRBV12-3/TRBV12-4 16 CASSQGTSGEKMTQYF
TRBJ1-2 TRBD1 TRBV12-3/TRBV12-4 14 CASSSGQANYGYTF
TRBJ2-5 TRBD1 TRBV7-9 15 CASSKRGQYQETQYF
TRBJ2-5 TRBD1 TRBV7-8 18 CASSFRQGDPISQETQYF
TRBJ2-2 . TRBV28 17 CASSPDDSASNTGELFF
TRBJ2-7 . TRBV7-2 14 CASSPTRASDEQYF
TRBJ2-7 TRBD1 TRBV11-2 13 CASSFGTGSEQYF
TRBJ1-5 . TRBV25-1 14 CASEASRVSQPQHF
TRBJ2-6 . TRBV7-9 16 CASSFDGTYGANVLTF
TRBJ1-2 . TRBV5-8 14 CASSWDAHWDGYTF
TRBJ2-7 TRBD1 TRBV10-3 17 CAISEGTGGRGQSEQYF
TRBJ1-5 TRBD1 TRBV19 14 CASSVTGESQPQHF
TRBJ1-5 . TRBV2 13 CASSENSYQPQHF
TRBJ2-5 TRBD2 TRBV19 17 CASSPPPGLAGQETQYF
TRBJ1-3 . TRBV20-1 14 CSAREGSHANTIYF
TRBJ2-2 . TRBV7-8 15 CASSLALSGAGELFF
TRBJ1-4 . TRBV14 13 CASSQDDKGLRFF
TRBJ1-5 . TRBV30 13 CAWSSQGLQPQHF
TRBJ1-1 TRBD1 TRBV25-1 15 CASSDTGQPNTEAFF
TRBJ1-1 TRBD1 TRBV7-2 15 CASSFRQGWNTEAFF
TRBJ1-5 . TRBV7-8 15 CASSLRGPSNQPQHF
TRBJ1-5 . TRBV6-1 16 CASIERGIYSNQPQHF
TRBJ1-2 . TRBV12-3/TRBV12-4 11 CRTGVDYGYTF
TRBJ1-2 . TRBV4-3 14 CASTPPGGLVGYTF
TRBJ2-7 . TRBV12-3/TRBV12-4 11 CASSFFYEQYF
TRBJ1-5 TRBD1 TRBV15 15 CATSLQGAREQPQHF
TRBJ1-2 . TRBV6-5 14 CASSVRVEWNGYTF
TRBJ1-2 . TRBV19 13 CASSQQGRAGYTF
TRBJ1-6 . TRBV5-5 13 CASSPRQDSPLHF
TRBJ2-6 TRBD1 TRBV19 15 CASWDRVGGANVLTF
TRBJ2-7 . TRBV19 13 CASRRGAGYEQYF
TRBJ2-7 . TRBV7-9 14 CASSSSLRAYEQYF
TRBJ1-6 TRBD1 TRBV2 15 CASDRGVPYNSPLHF
TRBJ1-5 . TRBV7-2 15 CASSRYWDSNQPQHF
TRBJ1-6 . TRBV5-6 14 CASSLGRTDSPLHF
TRBJ1-5 TRBD1 TRBV19 15 CASIASGGINQPQHF
TRBJ1-1 TRBD1 TRBV2 12 CASSNRGTEAFF